One sample yielded the 30 T cell receptor beta chains listed below, sequenced in a study of cytomegalovirus exposure and HLA in healthy donors. This table comes from immunoSEQ multiplex PCR, and its TCRdb copy is limited to in-frame clones, with some not included. The sample lists around 150,000 clones; about 89% were seen once. Sequencing was done on a sample of PBMCs. Receptor source: a woman aged 18-29 years in good health and CMV-seropositive.

This chain links TRBV18 with TRBJ2-3, with 10 positions matching TRBD2. The CDR3 is 17 residues long. In germline, CDR1 is KGHSH, CDR2 LQKENI. Trimming cost V 6 bases and J 0 bases; bases outside gene matches: 9. The CDR3 coding sequence is TGTGCCAGCTCCCCAGGTGGACTAGCGGATAGCACAGATACGCAGTATTTT. Translated: CASSPGGLADSTDTQYF.

J is TRBJ2-7 and V is TRBV5-1; D remains ambiguous. CDR3 length: 13 residues. Looked up from germline, CDR1 is SGHRS and CDR2 is YFSETQ. V was shortened by 2 bases and J by 7 bases, with 13 bases between the two germline ends. This CDR3 is CASSFIPGNEQYF. DNA for the CDR3: TGCGCCAGCAGCTTTATACCAGGTAATGAGCAGTACTTC.

The chain couples TRBV5-1 to TRBJ2-1; 12 bases align to TRBD2. The length of the CDR3 is 18 residues. The J segment lost 5 bases and the V segment lost 3 bases, leaving 12 bases of the junction unmatched. The germline V gene encodes CDR1 SGHRS and CDR2 YFSETQ. The CDR3 is CASSSRTSGTDLNNEQFF. The CDR3 bases are TGCGCCAGCAGCTCCCGGACTAGCGGGACAGATCTTAACAATGAGCAGTTCTTC.

J is TRBJ2-7 and V is TRBV7-2; D is unresolved. CDR3 length: 15 residues. Germline CDR1 and CDR2: SGHTA and FQGNSA. The V end lost 1 base, the J end lost 0 bases, and 10 bases lay between the germline ends. For the CDR3, the DNA is TGTGCCAGCAGCTTAGATCAGGCCAGCTCCTACGAGCAGTACTTC. Protein sequence: CASSLDQASSYEQYF. The variable domain in full, with the rest retrieved from reference TRBV7-2 and TRBJ2-7, is GAGVSQSPSNKVTEKGKDVELRCDPISGHTALYWYRQSLGQGLEFLIYFQGNSAPDKSGLPSDRFSAERTGGSVSTLTIQRTQQEDSAVYLCASSLDQASSYEQYFGPGTRLTVT.

The chain employs TRBV9 and TRBJ2-3, with D unclear. Germline CDR1 reads SGDLS; CDR2 reads YYNGEE. This CDR3 is 13 amino acids long. The V end was cut by 3 bases, the J end by 0 bases, with 5 bases between. The CDR3 region has the DNA TGTGCCAGCAGCGCCCCTAGCACAGATACGCAGTATTTT. This encodes CASSAPSTDTQYF.

This chain links TRBV4-2 with TRBJ1-2, with a weak D call TRBD1 (6 bases). Germline loops: CDR1 LGHNA, CDR2 YNFKEQ. V was trimmed by 1 base and J by 4 bases, leaving 10 bases between them. The CDR3 covers 14 residues. This chain's CDR3 is CASSQAGDFYGYTF. The CDR3 nucleotides are TGTGCCAGCAGCCAAGCAGGGGATTTCTATGGCTACACCTTC.

The chain employs TRBV5-8 and TRBJ1-5; D remains ambiguous. Germline values: CDR1 SGHTS, CDR2 YDEGEE. V was cut by 4 bases and J by 3 bases, with 11 bases left in between. The CDR3 has 14 amino acids. CDR3 amino acids: CASSPGMNNQPQHF. CDR3 coding DNA: TGTGCCAGCAGCCCCGGGATGAACAATCAGCCCCAGCATTTT.

This clone showed up just once. The chain uses TRBV10-3 and TRBJ2-7, with TRBD2 identical over 14 bases. The CDR3 has 18 residues. Germline CDR1 reads ENHRY; CDR2 reads SYGVKD. V dropped 6 bases and J dropped 0; count of bases not matched to a gene: 10. The CDR3 sequence: CAISETGTSGSTSYEQYF. DNA of the CDR3: TGTGCCATCAGCGAAACTGGGACTAGCGGGAGCACCTCCTACGAGCAGTACTTC.

The chain uses TRBV10-3 and TRBJ2-2; D possibly corresponds to TRBD2 (6 bases). Germline V gene sequence: CDR1 ENHRY, CDR2 SYGVKD. With 6 bases removed from V and 7 bases from J, the gap between germline ends came to 21 bases. CDR3 length: 16 amino acids. The DNA for the CDR3 is TGTGCCATCAGGCAACCGGGAGCTTACTCCGTCGGGGAGCTGTTTTTT. Residues: CAIRQPGAYSVGELFF.

This chain links TRBV6-5 with TRBJ2-7; TRBD2 matches 10 bases. V shed 6 bases and J 3 bases; nucleotides not matched to a gene: 8. Germline CDR1 is MNHEY and CDR2 is SVGAGI. The CDR3 loop spans 15 amino acids. Written as DNA, the CDR3 is TGTGCCAGCAGGGATCCGGGACTAGCGAACTACGAGCAGTACTTC. It is translated as CASRDPGLANYEQYF.

V usage is TRBV5-1 and J usage is TRBJ2-1; TRBD2 agrees at 10 bases. The CDR3 runs 18 residues. The germline CDR1 and CDR2 sequences are SGHRS and YFSETQ. The trim removed 3 bases at V and 6 bases at J, leaving 15 bases unmatched. CDR3 sequence reads: CASSSRIASGRGGNEQFF. The CDR3 DNA reads as TGCGCCAGCAGCTCACGCATTGCTAGCGGGAGAGGGGGCAATGAGCAGTTCTTC.

This chain links TRBV6-5 with TRBJ2-1, with 7 bases matching TRBD1. Trimming took 2 bases from V and 7 from J; bases not matched to a gene: 8. The germline gives CDR1 MNHEY, CDR2 SVGAGI. This CDR3 has 15 residues. CDR3 bases: TGTGCCAGCAGTTACGGGACAGCCCCCGGGAATGAGCAGTTCTTC. This gives the protein CASSYGTAPGNEQFF.

CDR3 sequence reads: CASSLEWVQGEQFF. DNA for the CDR3: TGTGCCAGCAGCTTGGAGTGGGTTCAGGGTGAGCAGTTCTTC. The chain couples TRBV5-5 to TRBJ2-1; a possible D gene is TRBD1 (5 bases). CDR1 and CDR2 from the germline V gene are SGHKS and YYEKEE (reference sequence). Trimming removed 0 bases at V and 9 bases at J, with 13 bases between. CDR3 length: 14 residues.

The chain has TRBV20-1 and TRBJ2-7; 7 positions agree with TRBD2. Germline CDR1 DFQATT, CDR2 SNEGSKA (reference sequence). V lost 1 base to trimming and J lost 7 bases; unmatched junction nucleotides: 1. The CDR3 consists of 11 residues. The CDR3 spells CSARVSGEQYF. CDR3 DNA: TGCAGTGCTAGAGTTAGCGGGGAGCAGTACTTC.

V is TRBV2 and J is TRBJ2-7; 14 nucleotides match TRBD2. The germline CDR1 and CDR2 sequences are SNHLY and FYNNEI. V lost 4 bases, J lost 3 bases, and 2 bases stayed unmatched. This CDR3 has 15 residues. The CDR3 is CASSGGLAGGYEQYF. The CDR3 coding sequence is TGTGCCAGCAGTGGAGGACTAGCGGGAGGCTACGAGCAGTACTTC.

This clone was picked up a small number of times. This chain connects TRBV6-5 to TRBJ1-1; 8 bases fit TRBD1. The CDR3 covers 14 residues. The germline V gene encodes CDR1 MNHEY and CDR2 SVGAGI. V shed 6 bases, J shed 1 base, and the junction held 4 bases outside the gene matches. The CDR3 DNA reads as TGTGCCAGCAGCCGGACAGGGCGGAACACTGAAGCTTTCTTT. Amino acid sequence: CASSRTGRNTEAFF.

The table lists this clone with a count of one. The chain couples TRBV29-1 to TRBJ1-1, with no clear D. V was pared by 4 bases and J by 6 bases, with 6 bases between. This CDR3 region has 10 residues. The germline V gene encodes CDR1 SQVTM and CDR2 ANQGSEA. The CDR3 is CSVVGAEAFF. In DNA, the CDR3 is TGCAGCGTTGTCGGGGCTGAAGCTTTCTTT.

The J gene is TRBJ2-7, the V gene TRBV28; 11 bases match TRBD2. Germline CDR1 reads MDHEN; CDR2 reads SYDVKM. With 4 bases clipped from V and 5 bases from J, the junction kept 10 bases outside the gene matches. CDR3 length: 16 amino acids. CDR3: CASSWPSGRSTDEQYF. The CDR3, as DNA: TGTGCCAGCAGTTGGCCTAGCGGGAGGTCTACGGACGAGCAGTACTTC.

This chain connects TRBV7-2 to TRBJ2-1; D perhaps matches TRBD2 (6 bases). The length of the CDR3 is 13 residues. Germline V gives CDR1 SGHTA, CDR2 FQGNSA. V was clipped by 4 bases and J by 9 bases, with 13 bases between them. The CDR3 is CASSSLGGSEQFF. CDR3 sequence (DNA): TGTGCCAGCAGCTCCCTCGGGGGTAGTGAGCAGTTCTTC.

V is TRBV5-6 and J is TRBJ2-7, with 12 bases identical to TRBD2. The CDR3 sequence is 14 residues long. Germline V CDR1 and CDR2: SGHDT, YYEEEE. Trimming cost V 4 bases and J 6 bases; bases outside gene matches: 5. The DNA for the CDR3 is TGTGCCAGCAGCGGAAGACTAGCGGGAGTCGAGCAGTACTTC. Protein: CASSGRLAGVEQYF.

V is TRBV27 and J is TRBJ2-7; a weak D match, TRBD1 (6 bases). The CDR3 extends over 10 amino acids. Trimming pared 9 bases from V and 5 bases from J, leaving 8 bases between. CDR1 MNHEY and CDR2 SMNVEV come from the germline V gene (reference sequence). CDR3 sequence reads: CARPGDEQYF. The DNA of the CDR3 is TGTGCCAGGCCAGGGGACGAGCAGTACTTC.

Comment on this clone: A read error may produce the germline difference seen at one junction end. The chain has TRBV7-7 and TRBJ2-1; D perhaps matches TRBD2 (5 bases). Germline V CDR1 and CDR2: SSHAT, FNYEAQ (reference sequence). The CDR3 totals 15 residues. CDR3 coding DNA: TGTGCTAGCAGCTTAAGTGGACTCCTAGGCGATGAGCAGTTCTTC. Its protein is CASSLSGLLGDEQFF.

The J gene is TRBJ2-1, the V gene TRBV28, with 11 bases aligning to TRBD2. V was clipped by 6 bases and J by 8 bases; unmatched bases: 12. The CDR3 runs to 16 residues. The germline gives CDR1 MDHEN, CDR2 SYDVKM. The CDR3 is CASSTLSGRAMDEQFF. As DNA, the CDR3 is TGTGCCAGCAGCACACTTAGCGGGAGGGCCATGGATGAGCAGTTCTTC.

The chain uses TRBV30 and TRBJ2-5; 9 bases are shared with TRBD2. The CDR3 spans 13 residues. V gave up 4 bases and J gave up 4 bases; unmatched junction bases: 4. Germline-derived CDR1 and CDR2 are GTSNPN and SVGIG (reference sequence). The CDR3 here is CAWKKTSGETQYF. For the CDR3, the DNA is TGTGCCTGGAAGAAGACTAGCGGAGAGACCCAGTACTTC.

The V and J genes are TRBV2 and TRBJ1-1, with 10 bases lining up with TRBD1. V dropped 1 base and J dropped 3; count of bases not matched to a gene: 2. CDR3 length: 15 amino acids. The germline gives CDR1 SNHLY, CDR2 FYNNEI. CDR3 nucleotides: TGTGCCAGCAGTGAAGTGGGACAGGGGTACACTGAAGCTTTCTTT. This sequence encodes CASSEVGQGYTEAFF.

This chain uses TRBV11-2 with TRBJ2-1, with D tentatively TRBD2 (6 bases). Germline lookup yields CDR1 SGHAT and CDR2 FQNNGV. The length of the CDR3 is 13 residues. Trimming shortened V by 4 bases and J by 4 bases, and 8 bases separated the two germline ends. CDR3 residues: CASSWDFYNEQFF. The CDR3 DNA sequence: TGTGCCAGCAGCTGGGACTTTTACAATGAGCAGTTCTTC.

CDR3 amino acids: CASSSGTSGRSEQFF. The CDR3 nucleotides read TGTGCCAGCAGTTCCGGGACTAGCGGGAGAAGTGAGCAGTTCTTC. The rearrangement joins TRBV5-4 to TRBJ2-1; 14 nucleotides align to TRBD2. This CDR3 contains 15 residues. Trimming at V came to 5 bases and at J to 9 bases, leaving 7 bases not matched to a gene. CDR1 and CDR2 from the germline V gene are SGHNT and YYREEE (reference sequence). The full variable domain, with the rest looked up from reference TRBV5-4 and TRBJ2-1, is ETGVTQSPTHLIKTRGQQVTLRCSSQSGHNTVSWYQQALGQGPQFIFQYYREEENGRGNFPPRFSGLQFPNYSSELNVNALELDDSALYLCASSSGTSGRSEQFFGPGTRLTVL.

This chain uses TRBV11-2 with TRBJ2-1, with 8 bases that match TRBD2. Germline V gives CDR1 SGHAT, CDR2 FQNNGV. There are 17 residues in the CDR3. With V trimmed by 1 base and J by 3 bases, 8 bases remained unmatched. CDR3 residues: CASSLAGIAGRYNEQFF. The CDR3 DNA reads as TGTGCCAGCAGCTTAGCTGGGATAGCGGGACGCTACAATGAGCAGTTCTTC.

V and J are TRBV15 and TRBJ1-3, with D perhaps matching TRBD1 (5 bases). Trimming removed 0 bases from V and 2 bases from J, with 8 bases in between. Germline CDR1 reads LNHNV; CDR2 reads YYDKDF (reference sequence). CDR3 length: 15 amino acids. CDR3 amino acids: CATSRDSGPGNTIYF. The DNA of the CDR3 is TGTGCCACCAGCAGAGATTCAGGGCCTGGAAACACCATATATTTT.

This clone was seen a single time. The chain combines TRBV28 with TRBJ2-3; TRBD2 might be the D (5 bases). V was clipped by 2 bases and J by 1 base, with 10 bases between them. The CDR3 is 15 residues long. Germline values: CDR1 MDHEN, CDR2 SYDVKM. The CDR3 region is CASSLVGAGTDTQYF. DNA for the CDR3: TGTGCCAGCAGTTTAGTGGGAGCGGGCACAGATACGCAGTATTTT.